The T cell receptor beta chain under discussion was sequenced for a study of T cell responses to AZD1222 COVID-19 vaccine. Overall study context: Pooling of second doses given at about 4 or about 12 weeks was done. General observations from the study: Elevations in Spike-specific TCR breadth and depth followed administration of two AZD1222 doses.

The germline V and J ends were trimmed by 4 bases and 1 base, with 8 bases remaining between them. Germline-derived CDR1 and CDR2 are SGHRS and YFSETQ. The CDR3 totals 13 residues. This clone has just one count. Its matching antigen is unknown. Sequenced by immunoSEQ multiplex PCR; TCRdb stores in-frame clones only, minus some. This table holds 60,000 to 80,000 clones, about 90% found once. The sample in question was peripheral blood, obtained on day 0 of AZD1222 vaccination. This rearrangement joins TRBV5-1 to TRBJ1-1; D is possibly TRBD1 (5 bases). The sequence came from an adult in good health. The CDR3 DNA follows: TGCGCCAGCAGCGGCGGGACGAACACTGAAGCTTTCTTT. It codes for CASSGGTNTEAFF.